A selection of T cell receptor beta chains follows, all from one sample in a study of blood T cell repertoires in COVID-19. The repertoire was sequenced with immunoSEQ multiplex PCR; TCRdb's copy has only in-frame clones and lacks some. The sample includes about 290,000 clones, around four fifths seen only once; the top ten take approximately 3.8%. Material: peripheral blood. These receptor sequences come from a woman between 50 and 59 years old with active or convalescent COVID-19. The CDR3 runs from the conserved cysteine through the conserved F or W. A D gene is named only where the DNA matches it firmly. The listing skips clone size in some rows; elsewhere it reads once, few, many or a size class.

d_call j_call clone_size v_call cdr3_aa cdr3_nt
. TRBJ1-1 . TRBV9 CASSVELSTTEAFF TGTGCCAGCAGCGTAGAGTTGAGTACCACTGAAGCTTTCTTT
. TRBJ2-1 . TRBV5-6 CASSLGGQPNEQFF TGTGCCAGCAGCTTAGGCGGACAGCCCAATGAGCAGTTCTTC
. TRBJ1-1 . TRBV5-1 CASSPGVLNTEAFF TGCGCCAGCAGCCCAGGGGTCCTGAACACTGAAGCTTTCTTT
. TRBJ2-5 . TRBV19 CASSITPTGTETQYF TGTGCCAGTAGTATAACACCCACAGGGACGGAGACCCAGTACTTC
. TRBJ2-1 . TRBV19 CASSIGPGESDNEQFF TGTGCCAGTAGTATAGGGCCCGGGGAGAGTGACAATGAGCAGTTCTTC
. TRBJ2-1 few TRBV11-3 CASSLDFSNEQFF TGTGCCAGCAGCTTAGACTTTTCCAATGAGCAGTTCTTC
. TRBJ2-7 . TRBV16 CASSQSFTVNEQYF TGTGCCAGCAGCCAATCCTTCACGGTCAACGAGCAGTACTTC
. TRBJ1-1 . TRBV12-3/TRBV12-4 CASSLGGTTEAFF TGTGCCAGCAGTTTGGGGGGTACCACTGAAGCTTTCTTT
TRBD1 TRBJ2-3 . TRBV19 CASSTKGQGSTDTQYF TGTGCCAGTAGTACTAAAGGACAGGGGAGCACAGATACGCAGTATTTT
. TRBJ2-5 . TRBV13 CASSLSRGETQYF TGTGCCAGCAGCTTGTCCAGAGGGGAGACCCAGTACTTC
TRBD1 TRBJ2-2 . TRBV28 CANRDRVTGELFF TGTGCCAACAGGGACAGGGTCACCGGGGAGCTGTTTTTT
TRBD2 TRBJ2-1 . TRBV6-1 CASSERLAVRWDEQFF TGTGCCAGCAGTGAACGACTAGCGGTCCGATGGGATGAGCAGTTCTTC
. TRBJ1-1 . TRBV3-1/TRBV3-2 CASSQITGTEAFF TGTGCCAGCAGCCAAATCACGGGCACTGAAGCTTTCTTT
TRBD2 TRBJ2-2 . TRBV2 CASRTGLAGGPNTGELFF TGTGCCAGCAGAACGGGACTAGCGGGAGGGCCTAACACCGGGGAGCTGTTTTTT
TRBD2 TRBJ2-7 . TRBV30 CAWTGGGGIFYEQYF TGTGCCTGGACTGGAGGCGGGGGAATCTTCTACGAGCAGTACTTC